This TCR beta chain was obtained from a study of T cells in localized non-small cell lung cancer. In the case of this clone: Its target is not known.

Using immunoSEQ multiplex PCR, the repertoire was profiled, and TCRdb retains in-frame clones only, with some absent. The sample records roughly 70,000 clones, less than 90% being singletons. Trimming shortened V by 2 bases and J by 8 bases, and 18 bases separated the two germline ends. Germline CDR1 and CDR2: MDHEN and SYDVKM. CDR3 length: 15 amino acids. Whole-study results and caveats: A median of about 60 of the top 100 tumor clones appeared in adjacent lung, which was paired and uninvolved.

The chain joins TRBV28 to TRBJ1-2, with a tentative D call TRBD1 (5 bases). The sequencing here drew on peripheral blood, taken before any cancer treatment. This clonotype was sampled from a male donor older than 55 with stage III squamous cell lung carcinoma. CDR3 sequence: CASSLVMVGVVGYTF. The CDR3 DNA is TGTGCCAGCAGTTTAGTGATGGTAGGGGTTGTAGGCTACACCTTC.